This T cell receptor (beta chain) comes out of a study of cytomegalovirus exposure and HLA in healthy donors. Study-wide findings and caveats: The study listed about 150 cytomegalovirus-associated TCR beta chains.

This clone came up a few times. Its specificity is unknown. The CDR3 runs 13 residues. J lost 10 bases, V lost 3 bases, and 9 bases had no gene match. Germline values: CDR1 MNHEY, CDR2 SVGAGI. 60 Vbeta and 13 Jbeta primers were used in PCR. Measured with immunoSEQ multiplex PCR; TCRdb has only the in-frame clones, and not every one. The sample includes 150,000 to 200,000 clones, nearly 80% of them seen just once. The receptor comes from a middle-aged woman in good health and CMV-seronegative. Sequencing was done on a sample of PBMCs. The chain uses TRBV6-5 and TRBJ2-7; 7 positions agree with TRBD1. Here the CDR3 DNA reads TGTGCCAGCAGTTATACAGGGGCATTCGGACAGTACTTC. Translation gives CASSYTGAFGQYF.